Presented here are 24 T cell receptor beta chains from one specimen sequenced in a study of blood T cell repertoires in COVID-19. Clones were sequenced by immunoSEQ multiplex PCR, and TCRdb holds only the in-frame ones, with some missing. The table lists around 130,000 clones, about 87% of them singletons. The material sequenced was peripheral blood. The receptor source for this set is a woman aged 80 or older with acute or convalescent COVID-19.

The chain joins TRBV2 to TRBJ1-6; D unresolved. The CDR3 has 14 amino acids. From germline, CDR1 is SNHLY and CDR2 FYNNEI. V was pared by 1 base and J by 5 bases, with 6 bases between. Written as DNA, the CDR3 is TGTGCCAGCAGTGAAGTAGCGGATAATTCACCCCTCCACTTT. Its translation: CASSEVADNSPLHF.

The chain combines TRBV3-1 (or the pseudogene TRBV3-2) with TRBJ2-1, with 8 bases matching TRBD2. The CDR3 extends over 14 amino acids. With V trimmed by 4 bases and J by 5 bases, 4 bases remained unmatched. Germline V gene data show CDR1 as LGHDT and CDR2 as YNNKEL (reference sequence). CDR3 protein: CASSRAGGNNEQFF. CDR3 nucleotide sequence: TGTGCCAGCAGCCGGGCGGGGGGTAACAATGAGCAGTTCTTC.

This clone was detected only once. J is TRBJ2-3 and V is TRBV20-1, with D unresolved. The CDR3 length is 11 residues. Germline CDR1 reads DFQATT; CDR2 reads SNEGSKA (reference sequence). V gave up 3 bases and J gave up 3 bases, with 4 bases separating them. In DNA form, the CDR3 reads TGCAGTGCTAGTCATACAGATACGCAGTATTTT. Protein product: CSASHTDTQYF.

Concerning this clone: Germline is not matched at one junction end, which may reflect a read error. The chain is built from TRBV5-1 and TRBJ1-1; no definite D call. Germline CDR1 reads SGHRS; CDR2 reads YFSETQ. This CDR3 contains 14 residues. In DNA, the CDR3 is TGCGCCAGCAGCTTGGACCCGGGGAACCCTGAAGCTTTCTTT. The encoded protein is CASSLDPGNPEAFF.

V and J are TRBV7-2 and TRBJ1-5, with 7 nucleotides matching TRBD1. This CDR3 is built from 13 residues. With 5 bases clipped from V and 6 bases from J, the junction kept 4 bases outside the gene matches. The V gene's germline CDR1 is SGHTA and CDR2 FQGNSA. The CDR3, as DNA: TGTGCCAGCAGCACGACAGGGTCTCAGCCCCAGCATTTT. Translated: CASSTTGSQPQHF. The full variable domain, rest sourced from reference TRBV7-2 and TRBJ1-5, is GAGVSQSPSNKVTEKGKDVELRCDPISGHTALYWYRQSLGQGLEFLIYFQGNSAPDKSGLPSDRFSAERTGGSVSTLTIQRTQQEDSAVYLCASSTTGSQPQHFGDGTRLSIL.

The chain has TRBV11-2 and TRBJ2-7; TRBD1 agrees at 7 bases. Trimming took 2 bases from V and 7 from J; bases not matched to a gene: 17. Germline CDR1 is SGHAT and CDR2 is FQNNGV. The CDR3 loop spans 17 amino acids. CDR3 region: CASSLTEAVTGYGEQYF. Here the CDR3 DNA reads TGTGCCAGCAGCTTAACGGAGGCTGTGACAGGGTATGGGGAGCAGTACTTC.

The chain combines TRBV3-1 (or the pseudogene TRBV3-2) with TRBJ2-1; 10 bases agree with TRBD2. V dropped 4 bases and J dropped 7; count of bases not matched to a gene: 10. The germline gives CDR1 LGHDT, CDR2 YNNKEL (reference sequence). The CDR3 spans 16 residues. The CDR3 DNA sequence: TGTGCCAGCAGCCGGCAGACTAGCGGGCCAGGGAATGAGCAGTTCTTC. This sequence encodes CASSRQTSGPGNEQFF.

The chain combines TRBV27 with TRBJ1-6; 10 positions agree with TRBD1. This CDR3 has 21 amino acids. The V gene's germline CDR1 is MNHEY and CDR2 SMNVEV (reference sequence). The junction had 19 bases not matched to a gene; V was cut back by 5 bases and J by 3 bases. The CDR3 loop is CASSLKGTWGQGWGYNSPLHF. CDR3 bases: TGTGCCAGCAGTCTTAAAGGGACCTGGGGACAGGGGTGGGGCTATAATTCACCCCTCCACTTT.

The V gene is TRBV3-1 (or the pseudogene TRBV3-2), the J gene TRBJ2-1; 7 positions match TRBD2. The CDR3 has 15 residues. Trimming took 2 bases from V and 7 from J; bases not matched to a gene: 8. Germline-derived CDR1 and CDR2 are LGHDT and YNNKEL (reference sequence). The CDR3 nucleotides read TGTGCCAGCAGCCAACTAGCGGCGTCCCGTAATGAGCAGTTCTTC. It codes for CASSQLAASRNEQFF.

The chain recombines TRBV19 with TRBJ1-2; 7 nucleotides align to TRBD1. Unmatched junction bases numbered 23, after V lost 5 bases and J lost 2 bases. Germline CDR1 and CDR2: LNHDA and SQIVND (reference sequence). CDR3 length: 20 residues. CDR3 in DNA: TGTGCCAGTAGTTCTCCGGGTGAGGGGGCGGAAATCCCCCCAAACTATGGCTACACCTTC. This sequence encodes CASSSPGEGAEIPPNYGYTF.

This sequence joins TRBV6-1 and TRBJ1-6; D remains ambiguous. This CDR3 has 19 residues. Trimming left V 3 bases short and J 0 bases short, with 18 bases between. Germline CDR1 reads MNHNS; CDR2 reads SASEGT. The CDR3 sequence: CASSDGSIYRGSYNSPLHF. CDR3 coding DNA: TGTGCCAGCAGTGATGGCTCAATCTATCGGGGCTCCTATAATTCACCCCTCCACTTT.

This chain links TRBV11-2 with TRBJ1-3, with TRBD1 as a possible D gene (5 bases). There are 19 residues in the CDR3. Trimming removed 4 bases from V and 4 bases from J, with 26 bases in between. Germline V gene sequence: CDR1 SGHAT, CDR2 FQNNGV. The CDR3 loop reads CASSWNSWGIGVLGNTIYF. The CDR3 coding sequence is TGTGCCAGCAGCTGGAACAGTTGGGGCATAGGGGTGCTGGGAAACACCATATATTTT.

The V and J genes are TRBV29-1 and TRBJ1-5, with 8 bases aligning to TRBD1. Germline CDR1 and CDR2: SQVTM and ANQGSEA. The CDR3 covers 12 residues. Losses at the gene ends were 4 bases for V and 5 bases for J; bases not matched to a gene: 1. This CDR3 is CSVGGQDQPQHF. The DNA of the CDR3 is TGCAGCGTTGGGGGACAGGATCAGCCCCAGCATTTT.

V is TRBV6-5 and J is TRBJ1-5, with 8 bases matching TRBD1. CDR3 size: 14 residues. Germline V gene lookup returns CDR1 MNHEY and CDR2 SVGAGI. J was trimmed by 6 bases and V by 5 bases; bases with no gene match: 6. The CDR3 region has the DNA TGTGCCAGCAGTACTCAGGGGGCATCTCAGCCCCAGCATTTT. Amino acid sequence: CASSTQGASQPQHF.

J is TRBJ1-1 and V is TRBV10-3; D possibly corresponds to TRBD1 (6 bases). Germline lookup yields CDR1 ENHRY and CDR2 SYGVKD. The CDR3 consists of 12 residues. V gave up 6 bases and J gave up 10 bases, with 15 bases separating them. The CDR3: CAIRPPGHGAFF. The DNA of the CDR3 is TGTGCCATCAGGCCCCCGGGACACGGAGCTTTCTTT.

The rearrangement links TRBV11-2 to TRBJ2-3, with D maybe TRBD1 (7 bases). Germline V CDR1 and CDR2: SGHAT, FQNNGV. This CDR3 has 14 residues. The germline V and J ends were trimmed by 5 bases and 5 bases, with 14 bases remaining between them. CDR3 amino acids: CASSPAGGGDTQYF. The CDR3 region has the DNA TGTGCCAGCAGCCCGGCAGGGGGAGGAGATACGCAGTATTTT.

CDR3 protein: CASSPTMRGSGNTIYF. The CDR3 nucleotides read TGTGCCAGCTCACCAACAATGCGCGGATCTGGAAACACCATATATTTT. The chain has TRBV18 and TRBJ1-3, with unresolved D. The CDR3 covers 16 residues. V dropped 2 bases and J dropped 1 base, with 12 bases sitting between them. The germline V gene has CDR1 KGHSH and CDR2 LQKENI.

The CDR3 sequence is CAVGQTYGYTF. As DNA, the CDR3 is TGTGCTGTTGGGCAGACCTATGGCTACACCTTC. The rearrangement links TRBV30 to TRBJ1-2, with unresolved D. The CDR3 has 11 amino acids. Germline V CDR1 and CDR2: GTSNPN, SVGIG (reference sequence).

The rearrangement joins TRBV9 to TRBJ2-1, with TRBD1 matching over 7 bases. CDR1 SGDLS and CDR2 YYNGEE come from the germline V gene. Trimming cost V 2 bases and J 9 bases; bases outside gene matches: 5. The CDR3 has 13 amino acids. The chain's CDR3 is CASSVRGSVEQFF. Here the CDR3 DNA reads TGTGCCAGCAGCGTCAGGGGGAGCGTTGAGCAGTTCTTC. The full variable domain, rest sourced from reference TRBV9 and TRBJ2-1, is DSGVTQTPKHLITATGQRVTLRCSPRSGDLSVYWYQQSLDQGLQFLIQYYNGEERAKGNILERFSAQQFPDLHSELNLSSLELGDSALYFCASSVRGSVEQFFGPGTRLTVL.

The V gene is TRBV30, the J gene TRBJ1-6, with 7 bases aligning to TRBD1. CDR1 is GTSNPN and CDR2 is SVGIG in the germline V gene (reference sequence). V was clipped by 2 bases and J by 6 bases; unmatched bases: 16. This CDR3 region has 18 residues. The CDR3 DNA reads as TGTGCCTGGAGTTCGAACCGGGACAGCCTGGGAGGTAATTCACCCCTCCACTTT. It yields the protein CAWSSNRDSLGGNSPLHF. The variable domain in full, with the rest retrieved from reference TRBV30 and TRBJ1-6, is SQTIHQWPATLVQPVGSPLSLECTVEGTSNPNLYWYRQAAGRGLQLLFYSVGIGQISSEVPQNLSASRPQDRQFILSSKKLLLSDSGFYLCAWSSNRDSLGGNSPLHFGNGTRLTVT.

V usage is TRBV5-8 and J usage is TRBJ2-5; tentatively, D is TRBD1 (5 bases). Germline CDR1 SGHTS, CDR2 YDEGEE. V gave up 2 bases and J gave up 3 bases, with 11 bases separating them. This CDR3 region has 14 residues. The CDR3 nucleotides are TGTGCCAGCAGCTTCTTTCAGGGCAAAGAGACCCAGTACTTC. The encoded protein is CASSFFQGKETQYF.

CDR3: CASGTSALANYGYTF. In DNA, the CDR3 is TGTGCTAGTGGTACCTCCGCGTTAGCTAACTATGGCTACACCTTC. The V gene is TRBV12-5, the J gene TRBJ1-2; D unclear. The ends were cut back, 5 bases at V and 0 bases at J, with 13 bases in the middle. Germline-derived CDR1 and CDR2 are LGHNT and FRNRAP. This CDR3 region has 15 residues.

The gene calls are TRBV12-5 and TRBJ1-4; weak D call: TRBD1 (6 bases). The CDR3 length is 14 residues. V was shortened by 4 bases and J by 8 bases, with 14 bases between the two germline ends. The germline gives CDR1 LGHNT, CDR2 FRNRAP. Written as DNA, the CDR3 is TGTGCTAGTGGTTCAGACAGGACGGGCGAAAAACTGTTTTTT. It encodes CASGSDRTGEKLFF.

CDR3 residues: CASSSPGQRYTF. The CDR3 DNA sequence: TGTGCCAGCAGCTCCCCGGGACAGAGGTACACCTTC. The rearrangement uses TRBV9 and TRBJ1-2; 7 bases match TRBD1. CDR1 and CDR2 (germline): SGDLS, YYNGEE. This CDR3 has 12 residues. V trimming: 4 bases; J trimming: 11 bases; junction bases outside the gene matches: 8.